This T cell receptor beta chain stems from a study of T-cell reconstitution after alpha-beta-depleted transplantation in children. Between the trimmed V and J ends, which lost 2 bases and 2 bases, there was a span of 19 bases. Germline V CDR1 and CDR2: SGHRS, YFSETQ. The CDR3 has 17 residues. TCRbeta library preparation incorporated unique molecular identifiers. From the PCR reads, TCRdb called clonotypes with MiXCR, one entry per CDR3 protein. The top ten hold roughly 40% of the sample, which has hundreds of thousands of distinct CDR3 sequences, about a sixth seen once. The chain recombines TRBV5-1 with TRBJ1-1; D may be TRBD1 (6 bases). The sample in question was PBMCs, mostly from graft donor cells, obtained 360 days after TCRalphabeta/CD19-depleted stem cell transplant. The TCR sequence derives from a male patient aged 2 to 9 who had a stem cell transplant for acute lymphoblastic leukemia, so the T cells may come from the graft donor. The CDR3 DNA reads as TGCGCCAGCAGCTTAACGGCGGGGGGCGCGGGTAACACTGAAGCTTTCTTT. Translation gives CASSLTAGGAGNTEAFF.